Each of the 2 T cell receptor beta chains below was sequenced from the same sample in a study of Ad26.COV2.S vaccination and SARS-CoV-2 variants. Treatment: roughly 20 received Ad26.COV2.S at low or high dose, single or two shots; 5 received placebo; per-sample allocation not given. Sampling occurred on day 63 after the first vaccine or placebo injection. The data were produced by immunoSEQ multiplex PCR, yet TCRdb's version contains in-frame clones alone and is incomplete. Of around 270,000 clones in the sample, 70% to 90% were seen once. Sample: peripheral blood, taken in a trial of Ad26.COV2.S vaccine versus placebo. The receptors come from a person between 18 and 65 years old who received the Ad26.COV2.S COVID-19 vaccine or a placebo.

CDR3 protein: CASSSTPLLLLAGVDTQYF. For the CDR3, the DNA is TGTGCCAGCAGCTCCACCCCATTACTCCTACTAGCGGGAGTTGATACGCAGTATTTT. The chain recombines TRBV7-9 with TRBJ2-3; 11 positions match TRBD2. The CDR3 has 19 amino acids. Trimming at V came to 4 bases and at J to 6 bases, leaving 18 bases not matched to a gene. Germline V gene data show CDR1 as SEHNR and CDR2 as FQNEAQ (reference sequence).

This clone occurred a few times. The CDR3 protein is CASSLGQGSNTGELFF. CDR3 nucleotide sequence: TGTGCCAGCAGCTTGGGACAGGGGTCTAACACCGGGGAGCTGTTTTTT. This chain uses TRBV5-4 with TRBJ2-2; 8 bases agree with TRBD1. With 0 bases clipped from V and 2 bases from J, the junction kept 3 bases outside the gene matches. Germline V gene lookup returns CDR1 SGHNT and CDR2 YYREEE (reference sequence). The CDR3 is 16 amino acids.